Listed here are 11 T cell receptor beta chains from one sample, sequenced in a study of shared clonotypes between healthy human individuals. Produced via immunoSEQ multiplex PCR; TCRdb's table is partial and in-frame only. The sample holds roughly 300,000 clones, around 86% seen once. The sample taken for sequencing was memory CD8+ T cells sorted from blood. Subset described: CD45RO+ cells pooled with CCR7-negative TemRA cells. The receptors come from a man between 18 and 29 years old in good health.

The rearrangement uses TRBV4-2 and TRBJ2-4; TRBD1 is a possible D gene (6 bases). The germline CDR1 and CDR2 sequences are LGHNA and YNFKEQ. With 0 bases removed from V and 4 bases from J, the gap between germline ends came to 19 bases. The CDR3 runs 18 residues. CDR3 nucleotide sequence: TGTGCCAGCAGCCAAGACCCCGAACTACAGGGTTGGAAAAACATTCAGTACTTC. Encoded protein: CASSQDPELQGWKNIQYF.

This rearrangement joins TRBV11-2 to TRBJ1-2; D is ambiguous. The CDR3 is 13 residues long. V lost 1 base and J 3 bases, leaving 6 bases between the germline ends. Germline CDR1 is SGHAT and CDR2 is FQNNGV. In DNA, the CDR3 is TGTGCCAGCAGCTTAGGCAGGTACTATGGCTACACCTTC. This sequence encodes CASSLGRYYGYTF.

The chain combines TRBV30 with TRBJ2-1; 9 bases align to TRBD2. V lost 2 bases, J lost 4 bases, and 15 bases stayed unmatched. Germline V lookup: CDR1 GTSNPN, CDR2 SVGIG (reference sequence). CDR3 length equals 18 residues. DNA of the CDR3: TGTGCCTGGAGTCTCCCGGGATTCGAGACTAGCGGATACAATGAGCAGTTCTTC. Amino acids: CAWSLPGFETSGYNEQFF.

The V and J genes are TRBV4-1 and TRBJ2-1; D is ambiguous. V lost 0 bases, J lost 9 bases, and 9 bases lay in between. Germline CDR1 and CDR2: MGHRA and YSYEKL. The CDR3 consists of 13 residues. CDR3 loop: CASSQDLTPEQFF. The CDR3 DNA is TGCGCCAGCAGCCAAGATTTAACTCCTGAGCAGTTCTTC.

The CDR3 coding sequence is TGCGCCAGCAGTGAGTCAAAATATAGGGGGAGCCCCTACGAGCAGTACTTC. Amino acids: CASSESKYRGSPYEQYF. The chain uses TRBV10-1 and TRBJ2-7; TRBD1 might be the D (6 bases). The V end lost 0 bases, the J end lost 2 bases, and 17 bases lay between the germline ends. CDR3 length: 17 residues. CDR1 is WNHNN and CDR2 is SYGVQD in the germline V gene (reference sequence).

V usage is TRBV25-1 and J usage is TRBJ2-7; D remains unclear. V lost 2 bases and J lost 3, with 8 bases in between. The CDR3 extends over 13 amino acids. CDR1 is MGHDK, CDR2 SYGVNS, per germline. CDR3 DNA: TGTGCCAGCAGTGAAGTTGGTAGCTACGAGCAGTACTTC. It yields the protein CASSEVGSYEQYF.

The CDR3 nucleotides read TGTGCCAGCAGCCCCGGACAGGGAGGTCCCTACAATGAGCAGTTCTTC. Its protein product is CASSPGQGGPYNEQFF. The chain combines TRBV28 with TRBJ2-1; 8 nucleotides match TRBD1. CDR3 size: 16 residues. Per the germline V gene, CDR1 is MDHEN and CDR2 is SYDVKM. V dropped 6 bases and J dropped 2; count of bases not matched to a gene: 9.

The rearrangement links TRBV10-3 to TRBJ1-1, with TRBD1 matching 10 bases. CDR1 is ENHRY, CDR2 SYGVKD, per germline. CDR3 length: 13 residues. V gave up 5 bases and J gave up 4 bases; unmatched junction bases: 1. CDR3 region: CAISRTGGTEAFF. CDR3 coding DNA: TGTGCCATCAGTAGGACAGGGGGCACTGAAGCTTTCTTT.

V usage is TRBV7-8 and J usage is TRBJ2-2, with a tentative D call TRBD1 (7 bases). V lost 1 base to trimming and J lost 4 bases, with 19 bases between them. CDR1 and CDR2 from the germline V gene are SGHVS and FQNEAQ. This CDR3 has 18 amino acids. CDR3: CASSLVGGGRLGTGELFF. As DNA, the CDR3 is TGTGCCAGCAGCTTAGTCGGAGGGGGCCGCCTCGGCACCGGGGAGCTGTTTTTT.

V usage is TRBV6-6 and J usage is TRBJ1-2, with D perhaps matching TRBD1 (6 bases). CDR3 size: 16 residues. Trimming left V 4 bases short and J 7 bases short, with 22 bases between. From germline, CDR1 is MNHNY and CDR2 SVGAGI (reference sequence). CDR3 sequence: CASSSVPGNREVGYTF. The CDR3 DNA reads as TGTGCCAGCAGTTCGGTCCCAGGAAACAGGGAGGTTGGCTACACCTTC.

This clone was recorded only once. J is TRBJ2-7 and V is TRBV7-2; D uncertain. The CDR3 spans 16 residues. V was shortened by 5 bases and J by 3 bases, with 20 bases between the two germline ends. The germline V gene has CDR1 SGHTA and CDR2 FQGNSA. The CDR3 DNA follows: TGTGCCAGCAGCCCTTATATCGATCGATCAAACTACGAGCAGTACTTC. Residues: CASSPYIDRSNYEQYF.